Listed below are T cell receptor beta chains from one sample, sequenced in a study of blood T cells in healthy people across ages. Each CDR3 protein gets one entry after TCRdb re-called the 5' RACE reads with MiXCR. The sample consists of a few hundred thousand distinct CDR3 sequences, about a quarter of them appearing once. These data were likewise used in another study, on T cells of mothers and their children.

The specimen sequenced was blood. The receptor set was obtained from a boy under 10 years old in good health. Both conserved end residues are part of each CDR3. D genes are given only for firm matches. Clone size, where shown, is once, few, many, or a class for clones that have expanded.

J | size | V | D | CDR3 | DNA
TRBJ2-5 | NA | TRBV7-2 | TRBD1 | CASSGTGSGTQYF | TGTGCCAGCAGCGGGACAGGGTCCGGGACCCAGTACTTC
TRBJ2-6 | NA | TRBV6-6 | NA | CASSYRGGSGANVLTF | TGTGCCAGCAGTTACAGGGGGGGCTCTGGGGCCAACGTCCTGACTTTC
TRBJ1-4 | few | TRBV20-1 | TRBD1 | CSARGDRGNEKLFF | TGCAGTGCTAGAGGGGACAGGGGCAATGAAAAACTGTTTTTT
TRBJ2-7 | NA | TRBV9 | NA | CASSVGGTNYEQYF | TGTGCCAGCAGCGTAGGGGGGACCAACTACGAGCAGTACTTC
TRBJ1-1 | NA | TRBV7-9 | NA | CASIDDRLNTEAFF | TGTGCCAGCATCGACGACAGGCTAAACACTGAAGCTTTCTTT
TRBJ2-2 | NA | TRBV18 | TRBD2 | CASSPQRGANTGELFF | TGTGCCAGCTCACCCCAGCGGGGGGCCAACACCGGGGAGCTGTTTTTT
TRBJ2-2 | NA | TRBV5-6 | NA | CASSGRGTEVGELFF | TGTGCCAGCAGCGGGCGTGGGACGGAGGTGGGGGAGCTGTTTTTT
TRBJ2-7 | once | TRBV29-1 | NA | CSVMEFEQYF | TGCAGCGTCATGGAGTTCGAGCAGTACTTC
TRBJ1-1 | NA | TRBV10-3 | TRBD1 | CAISIQGDLNTEAFF | TGTGCCATCAGCATACAGGGGGACCTGAACACTGAAGCTTTCTTT
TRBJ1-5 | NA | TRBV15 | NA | CATSSDGVETQPQHF | TGTGCCACCAGCAGCGACGGGGTTGAGACTCAGCCCCAGCATTTT
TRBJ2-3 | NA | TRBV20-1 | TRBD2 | CSARGGTSGRGTQYF | TGCAGTGCTAGAGGGGGGACTAGCGGGAGAGGTACGCAGTATTTT
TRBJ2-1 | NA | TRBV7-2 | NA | CASSYRGRNEQFF | TGTGCCAGCAGCTACCGGGGCCGCAATGAGCAGTTCTTC
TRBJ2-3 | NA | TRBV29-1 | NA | CSVGRTGFLLTDTQYF | TGCAGCGTTGGTCGAACGGGGTTTTTGCTCACAGATACGCAGTATTTT
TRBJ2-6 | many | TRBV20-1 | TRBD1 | CSVLGQALSGANVLTF | TGCAGTGTCTTGGGACAGGCCCTCTCTGGGGCCAACGTCCTGACTTTC
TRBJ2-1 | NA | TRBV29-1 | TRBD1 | CSVDRDRANEQFF | TGCAGCGTAGACCGGGACAGGGCTAATGAGCAGTTCTTC
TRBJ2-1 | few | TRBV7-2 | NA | CASSLGGTGHNEQFF | TGTGCCAGCAGCTTAGGAGGGACTGGACACAATGAGCAGTTCTTC
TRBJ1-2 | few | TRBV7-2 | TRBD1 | CASSLEGGNGYTF | TGTGCCAGCAGCTTAGAAGGGGGCAATGGCTACACCTTC
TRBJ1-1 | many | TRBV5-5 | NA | CASSSWAEAFF | TGTGCCAGCAGCTCTTGGGCTGAAGCTTTCTTT
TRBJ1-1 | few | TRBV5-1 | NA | CASSWGQGATEAFF | TGCGCCAGCAGCTGGGGGCAGGGCGCCACTGAAGCTTTCTTT
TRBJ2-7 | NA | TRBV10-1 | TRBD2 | CASSESLAGGEQYF | TGCGCCAGCAGTGAATCGCTAGCGGGAGGCGAGCAGTACTTC
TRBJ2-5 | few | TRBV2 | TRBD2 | CASSVASGASQETQYF | TGTGCCAGCAGTGTGGCTAGCGGGGCCTCCCAAGAGACCCAGTACTTC
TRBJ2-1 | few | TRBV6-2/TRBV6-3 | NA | CASTPLGYNEQFF | TGTGCCAGCACCCCACTGGGATACAATGAGCAGTTCTTC
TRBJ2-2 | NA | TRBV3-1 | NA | CASSHSAQRVAPNTGELFF | TGTGCCAGCAGCCATTCGGCACAGAGGGTGGCCCCGAACACCGGGGAGCTGTTTTTT
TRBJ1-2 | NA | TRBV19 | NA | CASSIGGIEGDYGYTF | TGTGCCAGTAGTATCGGCGGAATTGAGGGCGACTATGGCTACACCTTC
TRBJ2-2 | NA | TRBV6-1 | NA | CASSGHQGTGELFF | TGTGCCAGCAGTGGACACCAGGGGACCGGGGAGCTGTTTTTT
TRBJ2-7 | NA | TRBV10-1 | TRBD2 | CASRREAGGYEQYF | TGCGCCAGCCGGCGTGAGGCGGGAGGCTACGAGCAGTACTTC
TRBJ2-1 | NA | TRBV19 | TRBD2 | CASSRGGGGYNEQFF | TGTGCCAGTAGTAGAGGCGGGGGGGGATACAATGAGCAGTTCTTC
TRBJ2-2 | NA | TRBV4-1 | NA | CASSQDAHSISTGELFF | TGCGCCAGCAGCCAAGATGCCCATTCCATCTCCACCGGGGAGCTGTTTTTT
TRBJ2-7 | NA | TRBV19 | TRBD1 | CASSSQQGAYEQYF | TGTGCCAGTAGTAGTCAACAGGGGGCATACGAGCAGTACTTC
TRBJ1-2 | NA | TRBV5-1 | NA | CASSLAEGTDGYTF | TGCGCCAGCAGCTTGGCCGAGGGGACGGATGGCTACACCTTC
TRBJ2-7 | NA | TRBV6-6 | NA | CASSYGPRRGSCEQYF | TGTGCCAGCAGCTACGGGCCACGTCGGGGCTCCTGCGAGCAGTACTTC